The sequence of this TCR beta chain was determined in a study of CD8 T cells in Susac syndrome. After extraction with the RNeasy kit, about 0.45 to 1 ug of the RNA was reverse transcribed using random hexamers. immunoSEQ multiplex PCR amplified TCR beta CDR3 across 54 Vbeta, 13 Jbeta. Via MiXCR, TCRdb re-called the immunoSEQ multiplex PCR reads, giving one row per CDR3 protein. Of under 85,000 distinct CDR3 sequences listed, 93% are singletons. This CDR3 has 15 amino acids. Per the germline V gene, CDR1 is LGHDT and CDR2 is YNNKEL (reference sequence). Trimming removed 2 bases from V and 2 bases from J, with 12 bases in between. In blood CD8+ and CD4+ T cells, TCR beta underwent sequencing. Negative magnetic isolation gave CD8+ and CD4+ cells; FACS enriched CD8+ TEMRA.

The chain employs TRBV3-1 and TRBJ2-5; no clear D gene. What was sequenced was CD8+ T cells from PBMCs. This sequence originates from a human donor with Susac syndrome. CDR3 in amino acids: CASSQQISHQETQYF. DNA of the CDR3: TGTGCCAGCAGCCAACAGATAAGTCATCAAGAGACCCAGTACTTC.